The 13 T cell receptor beta chains below were found in one sample sequenced in a study of naive and memory T cell subsets. Treatment denoted: skin biopsy from PPD injection site in Mantoux-positive individual. The library had UMIs added by 3' ligation of an oligonucleotide to TCR cDNA. Amplification of ligated cDNA took four PCR rounds with SP2 and nested alpha and beta constant primers. TCRdb itself ran the UMI-ligation and nested PCR reads through MiXCR, one entry per CDR3 protein. Of approximately 37,000 distinct CDR3 sequences in the sample, approximately 11% were seen once. The sequences come from skin, collected from a tuberculin skin test site. The receptors come from an adult in good health.

The rearrangement links TRBV30 to TRBJ2-1, with D hard to call. There are 13 residues in the CDR3. Per the germline V gene, CDR1 is GTSNPN and CDR2 is SVGIG (reference sequence). V shed 0 bases and J shed 8 bases, with 11 bases lying between them. In DNA form, the CDR3 reads TGTGCCTGGAGTGTACATCGTTTGGATGAGCAGTTCTTC. Amino acid sequence: CAWSVHRLDEQFF.

This clonotype was counted once. The rearrangement links TRBV5-1 to TRBJ1-1; D possibly corresponds to TRBD1 (5 bases). Per germline, CDR1 SGHRS and CDR2 YFSETQ. This CDR3 comprises 16 residues. V lost 0 bases and J lost 4, with 16 bases in between. CDR3 protein: CASSLAQTRGGTEAFF. DNA for the CDR3: TGCGCCAGCAGCTTGGCCCAGACAAGGGGAGGCACTGAAGCTTTCTTT.

This clonotype showed up many times. This chain uses TRBV20-1 with TRBJ2-1, with a weak D call TRBD2 (5 bases). Germline CDR1 is DFQATT and CDR2 is SNEGSKA (reference sequence). There are 12 residues in the CDR3. Trimming took 7 bases from V and 5 from J, leaving 12 bases between them. As DNA, the CDR3 is TGCAGTGGTGAGGGCGTGAACAATGAGCAGTTCTTC. Its protein product is CSGEGVNNEQFF.

This clonotype showed up many times. The rearrangement joins TRBV27 to TRBJ2-7; no clear D gene. The CDR3 covers 13 residues. V was clipped by 5 bases and J by 6 bases, with 14 bases between them. In germline, CDR1 is MNHEY, CDR2 SMNVEV (reference sequence). The CDR3 DNA sequence: TGTGCCAGCAGTCCCAACGGACGGACCGAGCAGTACTTC. It translates to CASSPNGRTEQYF.

This clonotype occurred a few times. The V call is TRBV3-1, the J call TRBJ2-4; D may correspond to TRBD1 or TRBD2 (5 bases each). Looked up from germline, CDR1 is LGHDT and CDR2 is YNNKEL (reference sequence). The CDR3 consists of 17 residues. Trimming cost V 4 bases and J 3 bases, with 19 bases left between them. For the CDR3, the DNA is TGTGCCAGCAGCCCCGGGGCCAGGGAGTACGGCAAAAACATTCAGTACTTC. It is translated as CASSPGAREYGKNIQYF.

This clonotype was observed many times. The J gene is TRBJ1-2, the V gene TRBV29-1; maybe TRBD1 (6 bases). V was shortened by 3 bases and J by 3 bases, with 11 bases between the two germline ends. Germline CDR1 reads SQVTM; CDR2 reads ANQGSEA. CDR3 length: 13 amino acids. The CDR3 loop reads CSVDRGVDYGYTF. In DNA form, the CDR3 reads TGCAGCGTTGACAGGGGAGTGGACTATGGCTACACCTTC. The entire variable domain, with the rest obtained from reference TRBV29-1 and TRBJ1-2, is as follows: SAVISQKPSRDICQRGTSLTIQCQVDSQVTMMFWYRQQPGQSLTLIATANQGSEATYESGFVIDKFPISRPNLTFSTLTVSNMSPEDSSIYLCSVDRGVDYGYTFGSGTRLTVV.

This clonotype was counted ten times or more. The chain uses TRBV12-3 or TRBV12-4 and TRBJ1-2; a possible D gene is TRBD1 (6 bases). V was clipped by 6 bases and J by 1 base, with 12 bases between them. The CDR3 has 14 amino acids. Written as DNA, the CDR3 is TGTGCCAGCAGCCCCCCAGGGGTTAACTATGGCTACACCTTC. This codes for CASSPPGVNYGYTF.

This clonotype was seen repeatedly, ten times or more. J is TRBJ2-6 and V is TRBV20-1, with TRBD1 as a possible D gene (5 bases). Germline V CDR1 and CDR2: DFQATT, SNEGSKA (reference sequence). Deletions cut 1 base from V and 0 bases from J, with 10 bases between. CDR3 length: 16 residues. CDR3 residues: CSARVTGFSGANVLTF. In DNA form, the CDR3 reads TGCAGTGCTAGAGTCACAGGTTTCTCTGGGGCCAACGTCCTGACTTTC.

This clonotype was counted at least ten times. This sequence joins TRBV19 and TRBJ2-7; no clear D gene. In germline, CDR1 is LNHDA, CDR2 SQIVND (reference sequence). This CDR3 has 14 amino acids. Deletions cut 3 bases from V and 2 bases from J, with 11 bases between. The CDR3 DNA sequence: TGTGCCAGTAGTATTCAGGACCTCCCCTACGAGCAGTACTTC. Amino acids: CASSIQDLPYEQYF. Drawing the rest from reference TRBV19 and TRBJ2-7, the complete variable domain is DGGITQSPKYLFRKEGQNVTLSCEQNLNHDAMYWYRQDPGQGLRLIYYSQIVNDFQKGDIAEGYSVSREKKESFPLTVTSAQKNPTAFYLCASSIQDLPYEQYFGPGTRLTVT.

The gene calls are TRBV12-3 or TRBV12-4 and TRBJ2-6; tentatively, D is TRBD2 (5 bases). V was shortened by 4 bases and J by 4 bases, with 8 bases between the two germline ends. The CDR3 runs 14 residues. In nucleotides, the CDR3 is TGTGCCAGCAGTTCGGGGTACGGGGCCAACGTCCTGACTTTC. Amino acid sequence: CASSSGYGANVLTF.

The chain has TRBV12-3 or TRBV12-4 and TRBJ1-2, with 8 bases matching TRBD1. This CDR3 is 15 amino acids long. With V trimmed by 5 bases and J by 7 bases, 12 bases remained unmatched. The chain's CDR3 is CASSPPGTGGSGYTF. The CDR3 DNA follows: TGTGCCAGCAGTCCACCCGGGACAGGAGGTAGTGGCTACACCTTC.

The table lists this clonotype with many counts. V is TRBV5-1 and J is TRBJ2-7; 9 bases match TRBD2. CDR3 length: 16 amino acids. After removal of 4 bases from V and 7 bases from J, the junction contained 15 bases not matched to a gene. Germline CDR1 and CDR2: SGHRS and YFSETQ. CDR3 DNA: TGCGCCAGCAGCGGGGTCAGCGGGGGGCACCGGGGGGAGCAGTACTTC. Protein product: CASSGVSGGHRGEQYF.

This clonotype was observed at least ten times. This sequence joins TRBV5-1 and TRBJ2-5, with 11 bases that match TRBD1. The V segment lost 3 bases and the J segment 2 bases; nucleotides outside the gene matches: 15. Germline V gives CDR1 SGHRS, CDR2 YFSETQ. CDR3 length: 19 amino acids. The CDR3 is CASSYGQGASVGLQETQYF. The CDR3 DNA sequence: TGCGCCAGCAGCTACGGACAGGGGGCTTCCGTTGGTCTTCAAGAGACCCAGTACTTC.